The text below deals with one T cell receptor (beta chain). The sample belongs to a study of cytomegalovirus exposure and HLA in healthy donors. The CDR3 is made up of 15 amino acids. V lost 6 bases and J lost 0; bases outside the gene matches: 5. Germline values: CDR1 ENHRY, CDR2 SYGVKD. Assay used: immunoSEQ multiplex PCR; TCRdb lists only in-frame clones, some missing. The sample includes about 78,000 clones, 90% to 97% of them seen just once. This chain connects TRBV10-3 to TRBJ1-5; 7 bases align to TRBD1. Input material: PBMCs. The receptor comes from a man aged 18 to 29 in good health and CMV-seropositive. CDR3 in DNA: TGTGCCATCAGGCTAACAGGGGATAGCAATCAGCCCCAGCATTTT. It specifies CAIRLTGDSNQPQHF.